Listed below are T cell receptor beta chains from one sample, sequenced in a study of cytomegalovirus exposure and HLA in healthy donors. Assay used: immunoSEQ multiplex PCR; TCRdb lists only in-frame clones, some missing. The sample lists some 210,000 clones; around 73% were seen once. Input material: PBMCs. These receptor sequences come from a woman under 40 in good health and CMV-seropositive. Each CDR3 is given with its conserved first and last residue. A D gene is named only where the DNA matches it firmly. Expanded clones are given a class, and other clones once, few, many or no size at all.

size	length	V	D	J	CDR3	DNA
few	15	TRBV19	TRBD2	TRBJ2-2	CARHPGLACTGELFF	TGTGCCAGACACCCGGGACTAGCGTGCACCGGGGAGCTGTTTTTT
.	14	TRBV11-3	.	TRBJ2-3	CASSLTSSTDTQYF	TGTGCCAGCAGCCTGACAAGCAGCACAGATACGCAGTATTTT
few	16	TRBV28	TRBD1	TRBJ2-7	CASTSRLGGAFNEQYF	TGTGCCAGCACCTCACGGCTAGGGGGCGCATTTAACGAGCAGTACTTC
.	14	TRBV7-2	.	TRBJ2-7	CASSFRSPGYEQYF	TGTGCCAGCAGCTTTCGCTCCCCGGGGTACGAGCAGTACTTC
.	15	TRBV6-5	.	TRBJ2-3	CAARLLADSTDTQYF	TGTGCCGCGAGATTATTAGCGGATAGCACAGATACGCAGTATTTT
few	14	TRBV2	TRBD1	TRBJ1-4	CASRQTGSREKLFF	TGTGCCAGCAGACAGACAGGGTCTAGAGAAAAACTGTTTTTT
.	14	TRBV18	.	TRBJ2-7	CASSPQGGPYEQCF	TGTGCCAGCTCACCCCAAGGAGGGCCCTACGAGCAGTGCTTC
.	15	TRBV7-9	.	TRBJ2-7	CASSLVGGEGAEQYF	TGTGCCAGCAGCTTAGTGGGGGGAGAGGGGGCCGAGCAGTACTTC
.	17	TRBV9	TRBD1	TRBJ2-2	CASSVTRDRGNTGELFF	TGTGCCAGCAGCGTCACCCGGGACAGGGGGAACACCGGGGAGCTGTTTTTT
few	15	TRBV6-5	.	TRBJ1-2	CASSRGGTFNYGYTF	TGTGCCAGCAGTAGAGGGGGTACTTTTAACTATGGCTACACCTTC
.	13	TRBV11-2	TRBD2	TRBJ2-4	CASSLDRGDIQYF	TGTGCCAGCAGCTTAGATCGGGGGGACATTCAGTACTTC
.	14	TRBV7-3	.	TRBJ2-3	CASSPMTGADTQYF	TGTGCCAGCAGCCCGATGACGGGGGCAGATACGCAGTATTTT
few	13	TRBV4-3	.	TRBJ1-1	CASSQGRNTEAFF	TGCGCCAGCAGCCAAGGTCGGAACACTGAAGCTTTCTTT
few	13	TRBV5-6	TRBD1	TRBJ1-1	CASSLLQGFEAFF	TGTGCCAGCAGCTTGTTACAGGGGTTTGAAGCTTTCTTT
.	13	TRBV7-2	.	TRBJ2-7	CASSLERDYEQYF	TGTGCCAGCAGCTTAGAACGAGACTACGAGCAGTACTTC
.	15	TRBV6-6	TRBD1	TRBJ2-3	CASSPRDRGTDTQYF	TGTGCCAGCAGTCCACGGGACAGGGGGACCGATACGCAGTATTTT
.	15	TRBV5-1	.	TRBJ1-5	CASSLAEGGDQPQHF	TGCGCCAGCAGCTTGGCCGAGGGGGGGGATCAGCCCCAGCATTTT
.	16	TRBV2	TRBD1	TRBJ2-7	CASKRTGRLSSYEQYF	TGTGCCAGCAAGAGGACAGGGCGTCTAAGCTCCTACGAGCAGTACTTC
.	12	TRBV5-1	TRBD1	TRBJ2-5	CASSQTGETQYF	TGCGCCAGCAGCCAGACAGGGGAGACCCAGTACTTC
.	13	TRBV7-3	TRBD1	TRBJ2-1	CASSPAGGNEQFF	TGTGCCAGCAGCCCCGCAGGGGGCAATGAGCAGTTCTTC
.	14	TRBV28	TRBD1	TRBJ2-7	CASGPTGTVYEQYF	TGTGCCAGCGGACCGACCGGGACAGTGTACGAGCAGTACTTC